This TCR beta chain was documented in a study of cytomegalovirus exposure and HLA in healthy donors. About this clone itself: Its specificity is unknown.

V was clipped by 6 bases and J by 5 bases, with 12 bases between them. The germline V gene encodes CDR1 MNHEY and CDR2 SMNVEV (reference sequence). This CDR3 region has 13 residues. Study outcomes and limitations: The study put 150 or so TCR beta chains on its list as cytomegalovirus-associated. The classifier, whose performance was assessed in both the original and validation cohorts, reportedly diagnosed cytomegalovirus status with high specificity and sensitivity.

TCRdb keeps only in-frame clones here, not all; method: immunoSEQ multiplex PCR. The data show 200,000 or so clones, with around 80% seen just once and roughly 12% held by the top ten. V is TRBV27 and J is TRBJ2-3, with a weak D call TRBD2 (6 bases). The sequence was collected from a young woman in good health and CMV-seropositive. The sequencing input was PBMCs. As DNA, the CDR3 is TGTGCCAGCAGGGACGGGGGAGGAGATACGCAGTATTTT. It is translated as CASRDGGGDTQYF.